This TCR beta chain emerged from a study of blood T cell repertoires in COVID-19. Study background: Researchers got acute and convalescent COVID-19 samples from the United States, Italy and Spain. Sources were T cells, B-cell-depleted T cells, or PBMCs; the material itself was cDNA or gDNA.

Per the study methods: The assay estimated nucleated cells by amplifying reference gene primers. Sequencing was performed with immunoSEQ multiplex PCR; in TCRdb, only in-frame clones are kept and a portion is missing. Clonal size and the V and J genes are those of that table, whereas D and trimming came from the DNA. This sample has tens of thousands of clones, with about nine tenths found just once. The germline V gene has CDR1 MNHEY and CDR2 SVGAGI. The length of the CDR3 is 16 residues. Trimming pared 0 bases from V and 5 bases from J, leaving 14 bases between. Sample: peripheral blood. The chain links TRBV6-5 to TRBJ2-1; D possibly corresponds to TRBD2 (7 bases). The source of this sequence is a woman aged 80 or older with acute or convalescent COVID-19. CDR3 sequence (DNA): TGTGCCAGCAGTTACTCAGGAGGGAGGGGGAACAATGAGCAGTTCTTC. Translated, it gives CASSYSGGRGNNEQFF.